Following are 29 T cell receptor beta chains from one sample sequenced in a study of cytomegalovirus exposure and HLA in healthy donors. This PCR relied on a set of 60 Vbeta primers and 13 Jbeta primers. TCRdb keeps only in-frame clones here, not all; method: immunoSEQ multiplex PCR. The sample has just over 150,000 clones, approximately 81% seen once; the top ten hold around 2%. Sequenced: PBMCs. Receptors originate from a young man in good health and CMV-seronegative.

V gene TRBV7-9 combines with J gene TRBJ1-1; D possibly corresponds to TRBD1 (5 bases). The CDR3 sequence is 12 residues long. Germline V gene sequence: CDR1 SEHNR, CDR2 FQNEAQ (reference sequence). The CDR3 is CAGGTKGTEAFF. As DNA, the CDR3 is TGTGCGGGGGGTACGAAGGGGACTGAAGCTTTCTTT.

This rearrangement joins TRBV4-1 to TRBJ2-3; D gene unclear. This CDR3 comprises 14 residues. Trimming took off 4 bases at V and 2 bases at J, with 10 bases between the two ends. Germline V gene sequence: CDR1 MGHRA, CDR2 YSYEKL. The CDR3 protein is CASSPLTNTDTQYF. The CDR3 bases are TGCGCCAGCAGCCCGCTGACAAACACAGATACGCAGTATTTT.

The chain employs TRBV5-1 and TRBJ2-7, with 7 positions matching TRBD2. Germline V gene sequence: CDR1 SGHRS, CDR2 YFSETQ. This CDR3 region has 15 residues. Trimming at V came to 0 bases and at J to 6 bases, leaving 9 bases not matched to a gene. The CDR3 region is CASSLGGGPKGEQYF. The CDR3 region has the DNA TGCGCCAGCAGCTTGGGGGGGGGACCAAAAGGCGAGCAGTACTTC.

CDR3 coding DNA: TGTGCCAGCAGCCTGATGGGACAGGGGACCGCGAACACCGGGGAGCTGTTTTTT. Translating it yields CASSLMGQGTANTGELFF. The chain recombines TRBV2 with TRBJ2-2; 10 bases line up with TRBD1. V lost 6 bases to trimming and J lost 0 bases; unmatched junction nucleotides: 10. The CDR3 covers 18 residues. Germline assignment: CDR1 SNHLY and CDR2 FYNNEI.

This rearrangement joins TRBV2 to TRBJ2-5; D possibly corresponds to TRBD1 (5 bases). The V end lost 7 bases, the J end lost 1 base, and 16 bases lay between the germline ends. The CDR3 is 15 residues long. Germline V CDR1 and CDR2: SNHLY, FYNNEI. DNA for the CDR3: TGTGCCAGCACTCGAGAGTCGACAGTCCAAGAGACCCAGTACTTC. Translated, it gives CASTRESTVQETQYF.

The CDR3 sequence: CSVVAGSSYNEQFF. The DNA of the CDR3 is TGCAGCGTGGTAGCGGGGAGCTCCTACAATGAGCAGTTCTTC. The chain couples TRBV29-1 to TRBJ2-1, with 8 nucleotides matching TRBD2. The J segment lost 0 bases and the V segment lost 6 bases, leaving 4 bases of the junction unmatched. The CDR3 has 14 residues. Germline values: CDR1 SQVTM, CDR2 ANQGSEA.

The rearrangement links TRBV7-3 to TRBJ2-1, with 10 bases lining up with TRBD2. The CDR3 totals 16 residues. From germline, CDR1 is SGHTA and CDR2 FQGTGA. The V and J ends lost 5 bases and 6 bases, in that order; junction bases with no gene match: 10. The CDR3 spells CASSPGGSGGINEQFF. The CDR3 DNA reads as TGTGCCAGCAGCCCGGGGGGTAGCGGGGGGATCAATGAGCAGTTCTTC.

This clone was seen a handful of times. The chain has TRBV2 and TRBJ1-2; TRBD1 agrees at 8 bases. CDR3 length: 13 amino acids. Per germline, CDR1 SNHLY and CDR2 FYNNEI. The ends lost 3 bases at V and 5 bases at J; junction bases unmatched: 2. The CDR3 DNA reads as TGTGCCAGCAGTGATCAGGGGGCTTATGGCTACACCTTC. Translating gives CASSDQGAYGYTF.

V is TRBV4-1 and J is TRBJ2-5, with a weak D call TRBD1 (6 bases). Germline V lookup: CDR1 MGHRA, CDR2 YSYEKL. The CDR3 spans 14 residues. Trimming removed 4 bases from V and 2 bases from J, with 11 bases in between. This chain's CDR3 is CASSRPGHQETQYF. DNA for the CDR3: TGCGCCAGCAGCCGGCCGGGACATCAAGAGACCCAGTACTTC.

The J gene is TRBJ2-1, the V gene TRBV9, with TRBD2 as a possible D gene (6 bases). Germline V CDR1 and CDR2: SGDLS, YYNGEE. V was pared by 0 bases and J by 5 bases, with 9 bases between. The CDR3 spans 14 residues. In DNA form, the CDR3 reads TGTGCCAGCAGCGTAGCTGGCGGGAACAATGAGCAGTTCTTC. It is translated as CASSVAGGNNEQFF. The full variable domain, with the rest looked up from reference TRBV9 and TRBJ2-1, is DSGVTQTPKHLITATGQRVTLRCSPRSGDLSVYWYQQSLDQGLQFLIQYYNGEERAKGNILERFSAQQFPDLHSELNLSSLELGDSALYFCASSVAGGNNEQFFGPGTRLTVL.

The chain is built from TRBV6-5 and TRBJ1-1, with D perhaps TRBD1 (5 bases). Germline assignment: CDR1 MNHEY and CDR2 SVGAGI. This CDR3 is built from 15 residues. Trimming removed 5 bases at V and 5 bases at J, with 18 bases between. The CDR3 coding sequence is TGTGCCAGCAGTCGAGCGTCCAGGGTCGAGACTGAAGCTTTCTTT. Translated, it gives CASSRASRVETEAFF.

This chain connects TRBV5-1 to TRBJ1-1; D is undetermined. The CDR3 is made up of 13 amino acids. Trimming took 5 bases from V and 2 from J, leaving 10 bases between them. The germline CDR1 and CDR2 sequences are SGHRS and YFSETQ. CDR3 nucleotide sequence: TGCGCCAGCAGTGGTTACAGAAACACTGAAGCTTTCTTT. Translating it yields CASSGYRNTEAFF.

The chain combines TRBV2 with TRBJ2-2; TRBD2 matches 14 bases. The CDR3 spans 20 residues. V lost 0 bases to trimming and J lost 1 base; unmatched junction nucleotides: 7. The germline CDR1 and CDR2 sequences are SNHLY and FYNNEI. In DNA form, the CDR3 reads TGTGCCAGCAGTGAAGCGGGACTAGCGGGAGATTCCCTGAACACCGGGGAGCTGTTTTTT. Translating gives CASSEAGLAGDSLNTGELFF.

The chain joins TRBV7-9 to TRBJ1-3; the match to TRBD1 covers 9 bases. V dropped 3 bases and J dropped 1; count of bases not matched to a gene: 7. This CDR3 has 17 amino acids. The germline CDR1 and CDR2 sequences are SEHNR and FQNEAQ (reference sequence). The CDR3, as DNA: TGTGCCAGCAGCTTCCGGGACAGGGTAGTTTCTGGAAACACCATATATTTT. This codes for CASSFRDRVVSGNTIYF.

V gene TRBV5-1 combines with J gene TRBJ2-7, with unresolved D. Looked up from germline, CDR1 is SGHRS and CDR2 is YFSETQ. CDR3 length: 15 amino acids. Trimming removed 4 bases from V and 0 bases from J, with 14 bases in between. The CDR3 here is CASSRPEISSYEQYF. CDR3 nucleotide sequence: TGCGCCAGCAGCCGCCCTGAGATTAGCTCCTACGAGCAGTACTTC.

J is TRBJ2-1 and V is TRBV6-5; TRBD2 matches 8 bases. The CDR3 is 13 amino acids. V was pared by 2 bases and J by 9 bases, with 3 bases of the junction left unmatched. Germline CDR1 and CDR2: MNHEY and SVGAGI. Here the CDR3 reads CASSYLRGGEQFF. As DNA, the CDR3 is TGTGCCAGCAGTTACCTTCGGGGGGGTGAGCAGTTCTTC.

The chain is built from TRBV10-3 and TRBJ2-1; 12 bases match TRBD2. The trim removed 4 bases at V and 6 bases at J, leaving 4 bases unmatched. In germline, CDR1 is ENHRY, CDR2 SYGVKD. The CDR3 is made up of 15 amino acids. Here the CDR3 DNA reads TGTGCCATCAGTGCGACTAGCGGGGGACCCAATGAGCAGTTCTTC. This translates into CAISATSGGPNEQFF.

The V and J genes are TRBV21-1 and TRBJ2-5; TRBD2, as called in the table, went unchecked against the DNA. TRBV21-1 is flagged as a pseudogene. This CDR3 contains 13 residues. In nucleotides, the CDR3 is TGTGCCAGCAGCCCCCGAGATTTGGAGACCCAGTACTTC. This sequence encodes CASSPRDLETQYF.

The chain combines TRBV2 with TRBJ2-2; D is perhaps TRBD1 (6 bases). CDR1 is SNHLY, CDR2 FYNNEI, per germline. V was trimmed by 1 base and J by 5 bases, leaving 11 bases between them. This CDR3 comprises 15 residues. The CDR3 here is CASSEDRVDTGELFF. In DNA form, the CDR3 reads TGTGCCAGCAGTGAAGACAGGGTAGATACCGGGGAGCTGTTTTTT.

The rearrangement uses TRBV5-6 and TRBJ1-1, with D maybe TRBD1 (6 bases). This CDR3 comprises 12 residues. Germline V gene lookup returns CDR1 SGHDT and CDR2 YYEEEE. Deletions cut 1 base from V and 5 bases from J, with 6 bases between. In nucleotides, the CDR3 is TGTGCCAGCAGCTTGCAGGGGACTGAAGCTTTCTTT. Translation gives CASSLQGTEAFF.

This chain joins TRBV5-6 and TRBJ1-4, with a tentative D call TRBD1 (5 bases). V shed 6 bases and J shed 5 bases, with 20 bases lying between them. Germline CDR1 and CDR2: SGHDT and YYEEEE. This CDR3 is 16 amino acids long. The CDR3 loop reads CASTHGVGRENEKLFF. DNA for the CDR3: TGTGCCAGCACCCATGGTGTTGGCAGGGAAAATGAAAAACTGTTTTTT.

This clone has a single count. This rearrangement joins TRBV6-5 to TRBJ1-5, with D maybe TRBD1 (5 bases). The CDR3 loop spans 13 amino acids. Germline-derived CDR1 and CDR2 are MNHEY and SVGAGI. V lost 10 bases and J 7 bases, leaving 17 bases between the germline ends. CDR3 sequence: CATARGLRQPQHF. Here the CDR3 DNA reads TGTGCCACCGCAAGGGGTCTAAGACAGCCCCAGCATTTT.

This clone came up once. This sequence joins TRBV15 and TRBJ1-4; D is perhaps TRBD1 (6 bases). The CDR3 is made up of 14 amino acids. The ends were cut back, 5 bases at V and 7 bases at J, with 14 bases in the middle. From germline, CDR1 is LNHNV and CDR2 YYDKDF (reference sequence). In nucleotides, the CDR3 is TGTGCCACCAGCCAGGGGAATGCACGTGAAAAACTGTTTTTT. Encoded protein: CATSQGNAREKLFF.

The chain recombines TRBV7-9 with TRBJ2-2; maybe TRBD2 (7 bases). From germline, CDR1 is SEHNR and CDR2 FQNEAQ (reference sequence). The CDR3 consists of 14 residues. Trimming removed 7 bases at V and 6 bases at J, with 15 bases between. Written as DNA, the CDR3 is TGTGCCAGCAAGATGGGGGGGCTTGCCGGGGAGCTGTTTTTT. Protein: CASKMGGLAGELFF.

This clone has just one count. CDR3: CASSTSGYEQYF. The CDR3 region has the DNA TGTGCCAGCAGTACTTCTGGTTACGAGCAGTACTTC. The rearrangement joins TRBV28 to TRBJ2-7; D is ambiguous. The CDR3 is 12 residues long. V gave up 5 bases and J gave up 4 bases, with 9 bases separating them. Germline-derived CDR1 and CDR2 are MDHEN and SYDVKM.

The chain combines TRBV28 with TRBJ1-1; tentatively, D is TRBD1 (5 bases). Trimming stripped 3 bases from V and 5 bases from J, with 16 bases between. CDR3 length: 15 amino acids. Looked up from germline, CDR1 is MDHEN and CDR2 is SYDVKM. CDR3: CASSFPPIGGTEAFF. The CDR3 DNA follows: TGTGCCAGCAGTTTTCCCCCCATCGGGGGTACTGAAGCTTTCTTT.

J is TRBJ2-7 and V is TRBV15, with 10 bases aligning to TRBD2. The CDR3 runs to 15 residues. The germline gives CDR1 LNHNV, CDR2 YYDKDF (reference sequence). The J segment lost 9 bases and the V segment lost 0 bases, leaving 8 bases of the junction unmatched. This CDR3 is CATSRDVLAGAGQYF. Written as DNA, the CDR3 is TGTGCCACCAGCAGAGATGTCCTAGCGGGAGCCGGGCAGTACTTC. Filled out from reference TRBV15 and TRBJ2-7, the complete variable domain reads DAMVIQNPRYQVTQFGKPVTLSCSQTLNHNVMYWYQQKSSQAPKLLFHYYDKDFNNEADTPDNFQSRRPNTSFCFLDIRSPGLGDTAMYLCATSRDVLAGAGQYFGPGTRLTVT.

The V and J genes are TRBV6-5 and TRBJ1-2; 11 bases fit TRBD1. V lost 6 bases to trimming and J lost 5 bases; unmatched junction nucleotides: 8. CDR1 MNHEY and CDR2 SVGAGI come from the germline V gene. This CDR3 comprises 15 residues. CDR3 coding DNA: TGTGCCAGCAGGCCTCGGACAGGGGGCGGTTATGGCTACACCTTC. Translation: CASRPRTGGGYGYTF.

This clone has more than one count but fewer than ten. The chain employs TRBV6-5 and TRBJ1-1, with TRBD1 matching 7 bases. V shed 6 bases and J 4 bases; nucleotides not matched to a gene: 8. The CDR3 loop spans 14 amino acids. The germline V gene has CDR1 MNHEY and CDR2 SVGAGI. CDR3 in DNA: TGTGCCAGCAGGCAGGGGGAACCGGTCACTGAAGCTTTCTTT. This gives the protein CASRQGEPVTEAFF.